This T cell receptor beta chain came from a study of blood T cell repertoires in COVID-19. Across the study: In each case, the material was cDNA or gDNA derived from T cells, B-cell-depleted T cells, or PBMCs.

Using immunoSEQ multiplex PCR, the repertoire was profiled, and TCRdb retains in-frame clones only, with some absent. The data show 200,000 to 300,000 clones, 70% to 90% seen once. Trimming cost V 0 bases and J 5 bases; bases outside gene matches: 9. The CDR3 is 17 amino acids. CDR1 and CDR2 (germline): SGHRS, YFSETQ. Sequencing used PBMCs or T cells enriched from blood (not recorded which). The sequence was obtained from a woman in her thirties or forties with acute COVID-19. The gene calls are TRBV5-1 and TRBJ2-1, with 9 positions matching TRBD2. Here the CDR3 DNA reads TGCGCCAGCAGCTTGGCCCCCACGGGACTAGCAAACAATGAGCAGTTCTTC. It translates to CASSLAPTGLANNEQFF.